Below are 11 T cell receptor beta chains sequenced from a single sample in a study of blood T cell repertoires in COVID-19. Data came from immunoSEQ multiplex PCR; TCRdb stores just in-frame clones and leaves some out. This table holds 50,000 or so clones, around 79% found once. Material: peripheral blood. The receptors here all came from a human donor with active or convalescent COVID-19. The donor label of this sample is uncertain.

The rearrangement links TRBV6-2 or TRBV6-3 to TRBJ1-3, with a tentative D call TRBD1 (5 bases). The CDR3 runs 16 residues. From germline, CDR1 is MNHEY and CDR2 SVGEGT. The V gene lost 5 bases and the J gene lost 5 bases, with 19 bases spanning the gap. The CDR3 loop is CASSDEARGYRNTIYF. CDR3 bases: TGTGCCAGCAGTGACGAAGCCCGGGGGTACCGAAACACCATATATTTT.

The V gene is TRBV28, the J gene TRBJ1-1; 7 positions agree with TRBD1. Unmatched junction bases numbered 7, after V lost 1 base and J lost 5 bases. The CDR3 length is 15 residues. Germline CDR1 MDHEN, CDR2 SYDVKM. CDR3 protein: CASSLFSTGRTEAFF. The DNA for the CDR3 is TGTGCCAGCAGTTTATTTTCGACAGGGAGGACTGAAGCTTTCTTT.

The genes are TRBV4-3 and TRBJ2-1, with D perhaps TRBD2 (5 bases). The germline gives CDR1 LGHNA, CDR2 YSLEER. The CDR3 extends over 17 amino acids. The V gene lost 0 bases and the J gene lost 0 bases, with 12 bases spanning the gap. The CDR3 nucleotides read TGCGCCAGCAGCCAAGATCCAGGAGGTAACTCCTACAATGAGCAGTTCTTC. The encoded protein is CASSQDPGGNSYNEQFF.

The chain recombines TRBV4-2 with TRBJ2-7, with 9 positions matching TRBD1. Germline V gene lookup returns CDR1 LGHNA and CDR2 YNFKEQ. Trimming took 2 bases from V and 4 from J; bases not matched to a gene: 6. The CDR3 sequence is 15 residues long. The CDR3 nucleotides read TGTGCCAGCAGCCAATCGGACAGGGGTTCGTACGAGCAGTACTTC. Its protein is CASSQSDRGSYEQYF.

V usage is TRBV28 and J usage is TRBJ2-4; possibly TRBD1 for D (6 bases). CDR3 length: 12 residues. V was trimmed by 3 bases and J by 7 bases, leaving 7 bases between them. Germline CDR1 is MDHEN and CDR2 is SYDVKM. The CDR3 loop reads CASSFQGNIQYF. As DNA, the CDR3 is TGTGCCAGCAGTTTCCAGGGGAACATTCAGTACTTC.

The V and J genes are TRBV3-1 (or the pseudogene TRBV3-2) and TRBJ1-6, with D maybe TRBD1 (6 bases). The CDR3 has 17 amino acids. Trimming took 0 bases from V and 3 from J, leaving 12 bases between them. Germline values: CDR1 LGHDT, CDR2 YNNKEL (reference sequence). In nucleotides, the CDR3 is TGTGCCAGCAGCCAAGATCTTCTAGGGGGCTATAATTCACCCCTCCACTTT. Its translation is CASSQDLLGGYNSPLHF.

J is TRBJ1-2 and V is TRBV24-1; 7 bases are shared with TRBD1. V lost 3 bases to trimming and J lost 3 bases; unmatched junction nucleotides: 12. This CDR3 has 17 amino acids. Per germline, CDR1 KGHDR and CDR2 SFDVKD. The CDR3 DNA reads as TGTGCCACCAGTGATCGGACACAGCAGGGGGTCGACTATGGCTACACCTTC. Translating gives CATSDRTQQGVDYGYTF.

The rearrangement uses TRBV9 and TRBJ1-3; D gene ambiguous. The CDR3 covers 14 residues. Trimming cost V 5 bases and J 0 bases, with 9 bases left between them. CDR1 is SGDLS, CDR2 YYNGEE, per germline. The CDR3 region is CASSEDFSGNTIYF. CDR3 nucleotides: TGTGCCAGCAGTGAGGACTTCTCTGGAAACACCATATATTTT.

The chain has TRBV30 and TRBJ1-2, with 7 bases that match TRBD1. The ends lost 4 bases at V and 4 bases at J; junction bases unmatched: 9. CDR3 length: 14 amino acids. Germline CDR1 reads GTSNPN; CDR2 reads SVGIG (reference sequence). This CDR3 reads CAWNPSDRAYGYTF. CDR3 in DNA: TGTGCCTGGAACCCCTCCGACAGGGCCTATGGCTACACCTTC.

This clone was picked up a small number of times. The chain uses TRBV19 and TRBJ2-2, with TRBD1 matching 7 bases. Germline values: CDR1 LNHDA, CDR2 SQIVND (reference sequence). Unmatched junction bases numbered 7, after V lost 6 bases and J lost 0 bases. The CDR3 consists of 16 residues. The CDR3 is CASRTGTESNTGELFF. The CDR3 DNA sequence: TGTGCCAGTAGGACCGGGACAGAGTCGAACACCGGGGAGCTGTTTTTT.

The J gene is TRBJ1-4, the V gene TRBV9; TRBD1 might be the D (5 bases). Trimming took off 3 bases at V and 3 bases at J, with 12 bases between the two ends. Germline CDR1 and CDR2: SGDLS and YYNGEE. The CDR3 covers 15 residues. This CDR3 is CASSAQGLANEKLFF. The CDR3 nucleotides read TGTGCCAGCAGCGCCCAGGGTCTGGCTAATGAAAAACTGTTTTTT.